These T cell receptor beta chains were read from a single sample in a study of blood T cells in healthy people across ages. A single record per CDR3 protein comes from TCRdb applying MiXCR to the 5' RACE reads. This repertoire shows some 940,000 distinct CDR3 sequences, roughly 29% found once; its top ten account for roughly a tenth. In addition, the sample was reused for a study of T cells of mothers and their children.

Sample: blood. The receptor source for this set is a woman in her forties in good health. Both conserved end residues are part of each CDR3. The D gene is left open where the match is weak. Not every row has a clone size; where given, it reads once, few, many or a size class.

J gene: TRBJ2-5
D gene: NA
V gene: TRBV20-1
clone size: many
CDR3 protein: CSARLAQQTQYF
CDR3 DNA: TGCAGTGCCCGTCTAGCCCAGCAGACCCAGTACTTC

J gene: TRBJ2-2
D gene: NA
V gene: TRBV6-2/TRBV6-3
clone size: few
CDR3 protein: CASSFDPVQTISTGELFF
CDR3 DNA: TGTGCCAGCAGTTTCGACCCTGTCCAAACTATTAGCACCGGGGAGCTGTTTTTT

J gene: TRBJ2-7
D gene: NA
V gene: TRBV7-6
clone size: many
CDR3 protein: CASSTTGTDYEQYF
CDR3 DNA: TGTGCCAGCAGCACTACAGGGACCGACTACGAGCAGTACTTC

J gene: TRBJ2-7
D gene: NA
V gene: TRBV30
clone size: few
CDR3 protein: CAWSVLLGQGYSYEQYF
CDR3 DNA: TGTGCCTGGAGTGTACTCTTGGGGCAGGGGTACTCCTACGAGCAGTACTTC

J gene: TRBJ2-2
D gene: NA
V gene: TRBV5-1
clone size: few
CDR3 protein: CASSIPHTGELFF
CDR3 DNA: TGCGCCAGCAGCATACCCCACACCGGGGAGCTGTTTTTT

J gene: TRBJ2-7
D gene: NA
V gene: TRBV20-1
clone size: many
CDR3 protein: CSARTQGLGYEQYF
CDR3 DNA: TGCAGTGCTAGAACACAGGGTCTGGGCTACGAGCAGTACTTC

J gene: TRBJ2-1
D gene: TRBD1
V gene: TRBV5-6
clone size: NA
CDR3 protein: CASSLAGQGYSGFF
CDR3 DNA: TGTGCCAGCAGCTTGGCGGGACAGGGGTACTCGGGGTTCTTC

J gene: TRBJ2-2
D gene: TRBD2
V gene: TRBV5-1
clone size: NA
CDR3 protein: CASSLAGYPGTGELFF
CDR3 DNA: TGCGCCAGCAGCTTAGCGGGGTACCCGGGCACCGGGGAGCTGTTTTTT

J gene: TRBJ1-1
D gene: NA
V gene: TRBV29-1
clone size: few
CDR3 protein: CSVETSGPEAFF
CDR3 DNA: TGCAGCGTTGAGACGTCTGGCCCTGAAGCTTTCTTT

J gene: TRBJ2-3
D gene: TRBD2
V gene: TRBV20-1
clone size: NA
CDR3 protein: CSARDGLAGGTDTQYF
CDR3 DNA: TGCAGTGCTAGAGATGGGCTAGCGGGGGGCACAGATACGCAGTATTTT

J gene: TRBJ1-1
D gene: NA
V gene: TRBV7-2
clone size: few
CDR3 protein: CASSEVGTGRMDTEAFF
CDR3 DNA: TGTGCCAGCAGCGAGGTTGGTACAGGCCGAATGGACACTGAAGCTTTCTTT

J gene: TRBJ2-3
D gene: NA
V gene: TRBV20-1
clone size: few
CDR3 protein: CSARQPDSNTQYF
CDR3 DNA: TGCAGTGCTAGACAACCCGACAGTAATACGCAGTATTTT

J gene: TRBJ2-1
D gene: NA
V gene: TRBV28
clone size: once
CDR3 protein: CASSFIGTGSLEQFF
CDR3 DNA: TGTGCCAGCAGTTTTATCGGTACGGGAAGTTTGGAGCAGTTCTTC

J gene: TRBJ1-1
D gene: NA
V gene: TRBV6-1
clone size: NA
CDR3 protein: CASSGQRMNTEAFF
CDR3 DNA: TGTGCCAGCAGTGGACAGCGTATGAACACTGAAGCTTTCTTT

J gene: TRBJ2-5
D gene: NA
V gene: TRBV20-1
clone size: few
CDR3 protein: CSASPFDNGKTQYF
CDR3 DNA: TGCAGTGCTAGTCCCTTTGACAACGGGAAGACCCAGTACTTC

J gene: TRBJ2-3
D gene: NA
V gene: TRBV7-9
clone size: NA
CDR3 protein: CASSLSGTYGTDTQYF
CDR3 DNA: TGTGCCAGCAGCTTATCCGGGACTTATGGCACAGATACGCAGTATTTT

J gene: TRBJ1-1
D gene: TRBD1
V gene: TRBV25-1
clone size: few
CDR3 protein: CASSTGGISAFF
CDR3 DNA: TGTGCCAGCAGCACAGGGGGCATAAGTGCTTTCTTT

J gene: TRBJ2-5
D gene: NA
V gene: TRBV10-3
clone size: many
CDR3 protein: CAISESGEETQYF
CDR3 DNA: TGTGCCATCAGTGAGTCGGGGGAGGAGACCCAGTACTTC

J gene: TRBJ1-1
D gene: NA
V gene: TRBV6-2/TRBV6-3
clone size: NA
CDR3 protein: CASSYSRGRVTYTEAFF
CDR3 DNA: TGTGCCAGCAGTTACTCCCGAGGAAGGGTGACTTACACTGAAGCTTTCTTT

J gene: TRBJ2-4
D gene: TRBD1
V gene: TRBV7-8
clone size: few
CDR3 protein: CASSIGRDRGLYF
CDR3 DNA: TGTGCCAGCAGCATTGGCCGGGACAGGGGCTTGTACTTC

J gene: TRBJ2-7
D gene: TRBD1
V gene: TRBV18
clone size: NA
CDR3 protein: CASSPNRRTGDYEQYF
CDR3 DNA: TGTGCCAGCTCACCAAATAGAAGGACAGGAGACTACGAGCAGTACTTC

J gene: TRBJ2-3
D gene: NA
V gene: TRBV5-1
clone size: once
CDR3 protein: CASSWTGNQGTDTQYF
CDR3 DNA: TGCGCCAGCAGCTGGACCGGGAACCAGGGGACAGATACGCAGTATTTT

J gene: TRBJ1-6
D gene: TRBD1
V gene: TRBV11-2
clone size: NA
CDR3 protein: CASSQGGVQTPLHF
CDR3 DNA: TGTGCCAGCAGCCAAGGGGGCGTCCAAACACCCCTCCACTTT

J gene: TRBJ2-3
D gene: NA
V gene: TRBV12-3/TRBV12-4
clone size: NA
CDR3 protein: CASSFTRTGTQYF
CDR3 DNA: TGTGCCAGCAGCTTTACTAGAACAGGTACGCAGTATTTT

J gene: TRBJ2-5
D gene: NA
V gene: TRBV28
clone size: few
CDR3 protein: CASSPPPAYQETQYF
CDR3 DNA: TGTGCCAGCAGTCCCCCGCCAGCGTACCAAGAGACCCAGTACTTC

J gene: TRBJ2-3
D gene: NA
V gene: TRBV7-2
clone size: NA
CDR3 protein: CASSSHSGQDTQYF
CDR3 DNA: TGTGCCAGCAGCTCCCATAGCGGTCAAGATACGCAGTATTTT

J gene: TRBJ1-5
D gene: NA
V gene: TRBV18
clone size: few
CDR3 protein: CASSPTVTRNQPQHF
CDR3 DNA: TGTGCCAGCTCACCGACAGTGACTCGCAATCAGCCCCAGCATTTT

J gene: TRBJ2-5
D gene: NA
V gene: TRBV28
clone size: few
CDR3 protein: CASSARQYQETQYF
CDR3 DNA: TGTGCCAGCAGTGCCCGACAGTACCAAGAGACCCAGTACTTC

J gene: TRBJ1-1
D gene: NA
V gene: TRBV29-1
clone size: few
CDR3 protein: CSVVDSNTEAFF
CDR3 DNA: TGCAGCGTTGTGGACTCGAACACTGAAGCTTTCTTT

J gene: TRBJ1-5
D gene: NA
V gene: TRBV4-3
clone size: NA
CDR3 protein: CASSQDNGNQPQHF
CDR3 DNA: TGCGCCAGCAGCCAAGATAACGGTAATCAGCCCCAGCATTTT

J gene: TRBJ2-7
D gene: TRBD2
V gene: TRBV5-1
clone size: NA
CDR3 protein: CASSLALLAGEEEQYF
CDR3 DNA: TGCGCCAGCAGCTTGGCCCTACTAGCGGGGGAGGAAGAGCAGTACTTC

J gene: TRBJ2-1
D gene: NA
V gene: TRBV7-2
clone size: many
CDR3 protein: CAIELPGRRRFDEQFF
CDR3 DNA: TGTGCCATCGAGCTGCCGGGACGTAGGAGGTTTGATGAGCAGTTCTTC

J gene: TRBJ1-2
D gene: NA
V gene: TRBV2
clone size: few
CDR3 protein: CASSEEHTNYGYTF
CDR3 DNA: TGTGCCAGCAGTGAAGAGCATACTAACTATGGCTACACCTTC

J gene: TRBJ1-4
D gene: NA
V gene: TRBV20-1
clone size: NA
CDR3 protein: CSASLGTEKLFF
CDR3 DNA: TGCAGTGCTAGTCTGGGAACTGAAAAACTGTTTTTT

J gene: TRBJ2-7
D gene: NA
V gene: TRBV25-1
clone size: many
CDR3 protein: CASNGAYSYEQYF
CDR3 DNA: TGTGCCAGCAACGGGGCTTACTCCTACGAGCAGTACTTC

J gene: TRBJ2-3
D gene: NA
V gene: TRBV7-3
clone size: few
CDR3 protein: CASSGVTDTQYF
CDR3 DNA: TGTGCCAGCAGCGGGGTCACAGATACGCAGTATTTT

J gene: TRBJ2-5
D gene: NA
V gene: TRBV20-1
clone size: NA
CDR3 protein: CSTNRVGETQYF
CDR3 DNA: TGCAGTACTAACAGGGTCGGGGAGACCCAGTACTTC

J gene: TRBJ1-2
D gene: NA
V gene: TRBV9
clone size: NA
CDR3 protein: CASSGGAGLNYGYTF
CDR3 DNA: TGTGCCAGCAGCGGTGGGGCAGGACTAAACTATGGCTACACCTTC

J gene: TRBJ1-1
D gene: NA
V gene: TRBV29-1
clone size: NA
CDR3 protein: CSAGGALLNTEAFF
CDR3 DNA: TGCAGCGCCGGGGGGGCCCTTCTGAACACTGAAGCTTTCTTT

J gene: TRBJ1-2
D gene: TRBD1
V gene: TRBV7-8
clone size: NA
CDR3 protein: CASGPTGDGYTF
CDR3 DNA: TGTGCCAGCGGTCCGACAGGGGATGGCTACACCTTC

J gene: TRBJ2-5
D gene: TRBD2
V gene: TRBV9
clone size: NA
CDR3 protein: CASSAGGLAGGSRVETQYF
CDR3 DNA: TGTGCCAGCAGCGCGGGGGGCCTAGCGGGGGGTTCTAGGGTGGAGACCCAGTACTTC

J gene: TRBJ2-1
D gene: TRBD2
V gene: TRBV5-1
clone size: NA
CDR3 protein: CASSYTSGSNEQFF
CDR3 DNA: TGCGCCAGCAGCTACACTAGCGGGAGTAATGAGCAGTTCTTC

J gene: TRBJ2-3
D gene: TRBD2
V gene: TRBV9
clone size: NA
CDR3 protein: CANSGTSGGAYGTDTQYF
CDR3 DNA: TGTGCCAACAGCGGTACTAGCGGGGGGGCCTACGGCACAGATACGCAGTATTTT

J gene: TRBJ2-7
D gene: NA
V gene: TRBV7-2
clone size: once
CDR3 protein: CAGSRTYEQYF
CDR3 DNA: TGTGCCGGCAGCAGAACCTACGAGCAGTACTTC

J gene: TRBJ2-1
D gene: TRBD1
V gene: TRBV18
clone size: NA
CDR3 protein: CASSRKRDREYNEQFF
CDR3 DNA: TGTGCCAGCTCAAGAAAGAGGGACAGGGAGTACAATGAGCAGTTCTTC

J gene: TRBJ1-1
D gene: TRBD1
V gene: TRBV7-3
clone size: NA
CDR3 protein: CASQGGSGGEAFF
CDR3 DNA: TGTGCCAGCCAAGGGGGCAGTGGTGGTGAAGCTTTCTTT

J gene: TRBJ2-3
D gene: NA
V gene: TRBV18
clone size: few
CDR3 protein: CASSPPGARTDTQYF
CDR3 DNA: TGTGCCAGCTCACCACCCGGGGCCCGCACAGATACGCAGTATTTT

J gene: TRBJ1-2
D gene: TRBD1
V gene: TRBV18
clone size: few
CDR3 protein: CASSPPEGARLYGYTF
CDR3 DNA: TGTGCCAGCTCACCACCGGAGGGGGCGCGTTTATATGGCTACACCTTC

J gene: TRBJ2-7
D gene: NA
V gene: TRBV20-1
clone size: many
CDR3 protein: CSAALRDSPREQYF
CDR3 DNA: TGCAGTGCTGCGCTCCGGGACTCCCCACGCGAGCAGTACTTC

J gene: TRBJ2-7
D gene: TRBD2
V gene: TRBV15
clone size: few
CDR3 protein: CATSYKKWEGTTEQYF
CDR3 DNA: TGTGCCACCTCGTACAAAAAATGGGAGGGGACGACAGAGCAGTACTTC